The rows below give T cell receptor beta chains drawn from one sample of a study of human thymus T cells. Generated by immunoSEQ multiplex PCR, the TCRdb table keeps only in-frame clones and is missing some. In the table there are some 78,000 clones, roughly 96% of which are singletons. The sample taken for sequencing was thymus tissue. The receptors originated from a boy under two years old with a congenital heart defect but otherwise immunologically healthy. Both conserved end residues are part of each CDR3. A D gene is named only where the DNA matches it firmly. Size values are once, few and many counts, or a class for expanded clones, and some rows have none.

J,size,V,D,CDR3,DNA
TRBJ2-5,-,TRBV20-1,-,CSARGETQYF,TGCAGTGCTCGCGGGGAGACCCAGTACTTC
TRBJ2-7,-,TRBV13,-,CASSLGSRDPEYEQYF,TGTGCCAGCAGCTTAGGTTCGCGGGACCCAGAATACGAGCAGTACTTC
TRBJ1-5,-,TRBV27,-,CASSLTSTDYSNQPQHF,TGTGCCAGCAGTTTAACGAGTACCGATTATAGCAATCAGCCCCAGCATTTT
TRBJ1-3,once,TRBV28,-,CASSLSSRPLGSTIYF,TGTGCCAGCAGTTTATCGAGTAGACCTTTAGGCTCCACCATATATTTT
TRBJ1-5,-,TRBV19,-,CASSIIGWRRVSKGNQPQHF,TGTGCCAGTAGTATAATAGGTTGGCGGCGGGTGAGTAAGGGCAATCAGCCCCAGCATTTT
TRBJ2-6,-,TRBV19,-,CASSMQGRTSGANVLTF,TGTGCCAGTAGTATGCAAGGACGGACCTCTGGGGCCAACGTCCTGACTTTC
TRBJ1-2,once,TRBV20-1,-,CSARTVYGYTF,TGCAGTGCTAGGACCGTCTATGGCTACACCTTC
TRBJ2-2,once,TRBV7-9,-,CASSWAGKAGELFF,TGTGCCAGCAGCTGGGCAGGGAAGGCCGGGGAGCTGTTTTTT
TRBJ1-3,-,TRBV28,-,CASSPIRTVKATIYF,TGTGCCAGCAGTCCTATACGGACAGTGAAGGCCACCATATATTTT
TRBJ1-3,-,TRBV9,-,CASSVGSSGNTIYF,TGTGCCAGCAGCGTAGGAAGCTCTGGAAACACCATATATTTT
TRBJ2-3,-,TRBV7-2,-,CASSLDGPSTDTQYF,TGTGCCAGCAGCTTAGACGGCCCTAGCACAGATACGCAGTATTTT
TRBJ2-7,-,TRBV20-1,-,CSARDPEQYF,TGCAGTGCTAGGGACCCCGAGCAGTACTTC
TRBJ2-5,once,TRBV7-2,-,CASSLPDKRETQYF,TGTGCCAGCAGCCTCCCGGACAAGAGAGAGACCCAGTACTTC
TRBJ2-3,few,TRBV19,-,CATVKGKDTDTQYF,TGTGCCACCGTCAAAGGGAAGGACACAGATACGCAGTATTTT
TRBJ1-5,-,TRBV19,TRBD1,CASDLIGTGSNQPQHF,TGTGCCAGTGACCTAATCGGGACAGGGTCGAATCAGCCCCAGCATTTT
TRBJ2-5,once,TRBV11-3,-,CASSLRGPQETQYF,TGTGCCAGCAGCTTACGGGGGCCACAAGAGACCCAGTACTTC